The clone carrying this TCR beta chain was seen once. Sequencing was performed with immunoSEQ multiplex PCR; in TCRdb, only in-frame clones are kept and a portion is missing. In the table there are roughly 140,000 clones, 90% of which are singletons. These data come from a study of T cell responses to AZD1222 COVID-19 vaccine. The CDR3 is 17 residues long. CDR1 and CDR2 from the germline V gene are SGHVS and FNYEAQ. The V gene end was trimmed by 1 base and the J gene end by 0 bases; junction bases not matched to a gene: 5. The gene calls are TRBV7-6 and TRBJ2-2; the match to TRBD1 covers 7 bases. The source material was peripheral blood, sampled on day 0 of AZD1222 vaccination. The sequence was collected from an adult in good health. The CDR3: CASSLVTGITNTGELFF. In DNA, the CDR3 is TGTGCCAGCAGCTTAGTGACAGGGATCACGAACACCGGGGAGCTGTTTTTT.